The clone carrying this T cell receptor beta chain was recorded a few times. What it recognizes is unknown. Constant-segment primers were used for 5'RACE, and the resulting TCR alpha and TCR beta cDNA libraries carried sample barcodes and UMIs. MiXCR, run by TCRdb on the 5' RACE reads, gives a single entry per CDR3 protein. The table includes hundreds of thousands of distinct CDR3 sequences, approximately 25% detected once. The data derive from a study of T-cell memory formation after mild COVID-19. Study results and caveats: Shrinking CD4+ clones resided mostly in CM and EM, and CD8+ ones in EMRA. Later expanders leaned toward CD4+, whereas clones contracting from day 15 to 85 were balanced CD4/CD8. Memory cells collected pre-infection included some clones that later responded, suggesting cross-reactive memory joined.

CDR1 is LGHNA and CDR2 is YNFKEQ in the germline V gene. With 0 bases removed from V and 11 bases from J, the gap between germline ends came to 15 bases. CDR3 length equals 14 residues. The chain uses TRBV4-2 and TRBJ2-3; D is unresolved. The sequence was obtained from an adult woman who had mild COVID-19 (a few samples of this study predate the infection). Cell type and time point are not known. The sequenced sample consisted of PBMCs or a T cell subset sorted from them (not recorded which). The CDR3 loop reads CASSQDRAYARQYF. CDR3 nucleotides: TGTGCCAGCAGCCAAGATAGAGCTTACGCCCGGCAGTATTTT.